This section outlines one T cell receptor (beta chain) sequence together with its context. Its cognate antigen has yet to be identified. No base quality values were provided; no much bigger clone lies one nucleotide off. The immunoSEQ Assay, a bias-controlled multiplex PCR, was used to amplify TCRbeta CDR3 regions from genomic DNA. Regarding the original processing steps: The number of nucleated cells in each sample was estimated from the amplification of reference gene primers within the assay. To quantify the absolute abundance of each unique TCRbeta CDR3 rearrangement, sequence reads were collapsed and filtered. Productive Simpson clonality was computed per sample as the square root of Simpson's diversity index over productive rearrangements. TCRdb obtained this table from immuneACCESS and retained in-frame rearrangements with V and J assigned. These tables miss some clones; where compared with another copy, unresolved V genes account for less than half of the shortfall, and the remainder is unexplained. That table is the source of V, J and clone size, and D and trimming were worked out from the DNA. The sample table records 110,000 to 150,000 clones; around 82% of these occur just once. 44% of the sample is held by the ten biggest clonotypes.

The collaborating institutions used their own protocols to collect whole blood in K2EDTA tubes. For TCRbeta analysis, collaborator samples were shipped as frozen whole blood, as isolated PBMCs, or as DNA extracted from either sample type. Based on the germline V gene, the CDR1 and CDR2 sequences are KGHSH and LQKENI. Trimming takes 2 bases off V and 5 bases off J; junction bases not matched to a gene: 3. The CDR3 contains 14 residues, cysteine and phenylalanine counted. Only the CDR3 portion is preserved as DNA: 42 bases, with reading frame beginning at the first base. This record comes from a study of blood T cell repertoires in COVID-19 (dated by TCRdb to 2020 to 2021). Context from the whole study: Collaborator samples came from the United States, Italy and Spain and covered acute and convalescent phases of COVID-19. The material from the prospective study consisted of cDNA or gDNA derived from T cells, B-cell-depleted T cells, or PBMCs. Subjects who had been exposed to COVID-19, were actively infected with it, or had recovered from it provided the deeply sampled blood TCRbeta repertoires that made up the dataset. The repertoires were released in a freely available public database meant as a resource for research on the immune response to SARS-CoV-2. Samples came from the ongoing ImmuneRACE study (first 160 participants) plus 1,254 subjects from 6 global collaborators. Nearly every sample came with metadata listing a de-identified subject ID, COVID-19 status, age in years and sex. Where HLA class I and class II types were available, the types were taken from metadata supplied by the sample provider, not from assay-based typing. What the authors observed across the whole study: The amount of clinical and demographic metadata varied by source and participant and was provided uncurated.

Here the chain combines TRBV18 and TRBJ1-5, and 7 junction bases match TRBD1. Sequenced sample: peripheral blood. This TCR derives from a human donor in a cohort sampled during active COVID-19. CDR3 region: CASSPFQGDQPQHF. In nucleotide form, the sequence is TGTGCCAGCTCACCATTTCAGGGGGATCAGCCCCAGCATTTT.